Given below is one TCR beta chain in context. Its specificity is unknown. Researchers took RNA transcripts and amplified TCR beta CDR3 regions from them. In the first round, RT-PCR was carried out with HTBI primers, and a multiplex PCR formed the second round. TCRdb re-called the multiplex PCR reads with MiXCR, one entry per CDR3 protein. The table records 600,000 to 950,000 distinct CDR3 sequences, 40% of them present only once. The data belong to a study of Graves' ophthalmopathy and Graves' hyperthyroidism. Study results and limitations: A model of 13 signatures distinguished ophthalmopathy from stable hyperthyroidism at around 90% sensitivity and nearly 83% specificity. Thyroid clonotypes that were expanded above 0.001 frequency mostly also appeared in blood. The study's model predicted ophthalmopathy progression at approximately 70% sensitivity and 72% to 85% specificity.

Out of around 10 ml of fresh peripheral blood, PBMCs were obtained. The TCR originated in an adult man with Graves' ophthalmopathy. Material: peripheral blood.

The CDR3 protein is CASSYAPGVQETQYF. CDR3 DNA sequence: TGTGCCAGCAGTTACGCTCCGGGAGTCCAAGAGACCCAGTACTTC. The V gene is TRBV2, the J gene TRBJ2-5; D might be TRBD2 (6 bases). The CDR3 contains 15 residues. Germline lookup yields CDR1 SNHLY and CDR2 FYNNEI. V gave up 5 bases and J gave up 1 base, with 14 bases separating them.